Listed here are 17 T cell receptor beta chains from one sample, sequenced in a study of shared clonotypes between healthy human individuals. Generated by immunoSEQ multiplex PCR, the TCRdb table keeps only in-frame clones and is missing some. The sample shows roughly 2.4 million clones, 95% of them seen only once. The sequenced sample was naive CD4+ T cells sorted from blood. Subset of the sample: CD45RA+ positively selected. The source of these receptors is a man between 18 and 35 years old in good health.

The chain combines TRBV11-2 with TRBJ2-6; no definite D call. Germline CDR1 reads SGHAT; CDR2 reads FQNNGV. V was cut by 2 bases and J by 14 bases, with 16 bases left in between. There are 14 residues in the CDR3. The DNA for the CDR3 is TGTGCCAGCAGCTTAACGGTCCCGGTGTTCATCCTGACTTTC. Translating gives CASSLTVPVFILTF.

As concerns this clone: In the same sample, other DNA sequences code for this CDR3. DNA for the CDR3: TGTGCCATCAGTGGGGGACTGTCCACAGATACGCAGTATTTT. It yields the protein CAISGGLSTDTQYF. The chain recombines TRBV10-3 with TRBJ2-3; D might be TRBD2 (6 bases). The CDR3 loop spans 14 amino acids. Per the germline V gene, CDR1 is ENHRY and CDR2 is SYGVKD. Trimming pared 4 bases from V and 2 bases from J, leaving 10 bases between.

V and J are TRBV11-2 and TRBJ2-5, with D unresolved. Germline CDR1 SGHAT, CDR2 FQNNGV. CDR3 length: 16 residues. Trimming took 1 base from V and 6 from J, leaving 18 bases between them. CDR3: CASSLGARPEGKTQYF. CDR3 coding DNA: TGTGCCAGCAGCTTAGGGGCCAGGCCAGAAGGGAAGACCCAGTACTTC. The variable domain in full, with the rest retrieved from reference TRBV11-2 and TRBJ2-5, is EAGVAQSPRYKIIEKRQSVAFWCNPISGHATLYWYQQILGQGPKLLIQFQNNGVVDDSQLPKDRFSAERLKGVDSTLKIQPAKLEDSAVYLCASSLGARPEGKTQYFGPGTRLLVL.

This rearrangement joins TRBV7-2 to TRBJ1-2, with a tentative D call TRBD1 (5 bases). V lost 6 bases and J 3 bases, leaving 17 bases between the germline ends. Looked up from germline, CDR1 is SGHTA and CDR2 is FQGNSA. This CDR3 region has 15 residues. The CDR3: CASSPGTVTYYGYTF. CDR3 bases: TGTGCCAGCAGTCCCGGGACCGTTACCTACTATGGCTACACCTTC.

The CDR3 protein is CASRLAGGTYEQYF. Written as DNA, the CDR3 is TGTGCCAGCAGACTAGCGGGAGGAACCTACGAGCAGTACTTC. The rearrangement uses TRBV2 and TRBJ2-7; 12 bases align to TRBD2. Per germline, CDR1 SNHLY and CDR2 FYNNEI. V gave up 6 bases and J gave up 2 bases; unmatched junction bases: 2. The CDR3 length is 14 residues. Supplemented by reference TRBV2 and TRBJ2-7, the full variable domain reads EPEVTQTPSHQVTQMGQEVILRCVPISNHLYFYWYRQILGQKVEFLVSFYNNEISEKSEIFDDQFSVERPDGSNFTLKIRSTKLEDSAMYFCASRLAGGTYEQYFGPGTRLTVT.

The V gene is TRBV10-3, the J gene TRBJ1-4; D might be TRBD1 (5 bases). The germline CDR1 and CDR2 sequences are ENHRY and SYGVKD. The CDR3 is 15 residues long. V was pared by 6 bases and J by 0 bases, with 11 bases between. The CDR3 nucleotides read TGTGCCATCAGAGGGACCGACGCAACTAATGAAAAACTGTTTTTT. It codes for CAIRGTDATNEKLFF.

With regard to this clone: In the same sample, other DNA sequences code for this CDR3. The rearrangement joins TRBV18 to TRBJ1-1; D call uncertain. Trimming left V 1 base short and J 5 bases short, with 8 bases between. CDR1 and CDR2 from the germline V gene are KGHSH and LQKENI. The CDR3 contains 13 residues. CDR3 sequence reads: CASSPQGGTEAFF. In nucleotides, the CDR3 is TGTGCCAGCTCACCACAAGGTGGGACTGAAGCTTTCTTT. Full variable domain (remainder filled in from reference TRBV18 and TRBJ1-1): NAGVMQNPRHLVRRRGQEARLRCSPMKGHSHVYWYRQLPEEGLKFMVYLQKENIIDESGMPKERFSAEFPKEGPSILRIQQVVRGDSAAYFCASSPQGGTEAFFGQGTRLTVV.

For this clone: Distinct nucleotide sequences in the sample also encode this CDR3. The rearrangement joins TRBV30 to TRBJ1-5; D is unclear. The CDR3 length is 14 residues. The V gene lost 1 base and the J gene lost 3 bases, with 10 bases spanning the gap. Germline V CDR1 and CDR2: GTSNPN, SVGIG (reference sequence). The CDR3 here is CAWSGAGTNQPQHF. CDR3 DNA: TGTGCCTGGAGTGGGGCAGGTACCAATCAGCCCCAGCATTTT.

The chain joins TRBV30 to TRBJ2-7; no clear D. The V end was cut by 7 bases, the J end by 0 bases, with 16 bases between. The CDR3 runs to 14 residues. CDR1 is GTSNPN, CDR2 SVGIG, per germline (reference sequence). The CDR3: CALFLRGSSYEQYF. CDR3 sequence (DNA): TGTGCCTTATTTCTGCGCGGCAGCTCCTACGAGCAGTACTTC.

The chain links TRBV6-1 to TRBJ2-5; D uncertain. Trimming cost V 3 bases and J 2 bases, with 10 bases left between them. The CDR3 length is 14 residues. Germline V lookup: CDR1 MNHNS, CDR2 SASEGT. CDR3: CASSEAAPQETQYF. In DNA, the CDR3 is TGTGCCAGCAGTGAGGCAGCCCCTCAAGAGACCCAGTACTTC.

The CDR3 DNA is TGTGCCAGTAGTATCCCGGGACGTGGGAATGGCTACACCTTC. Translated: CASSIPGRGNGYTF. The chain uses TRBV19 and TRBJ1-2; a possible D gene is TRBD1 (5 bases). The germline gives CDR1 LNHDA, CDR2 SQIVND (reference sequence). This CDR3 contains 14 residues. V gave up 3 bases and J gave up 6 bases, with 14 bases separating them.

This clone was picked up one time. The V gene is TRBV28, the J gene TRBJ2-2, with a possible D match to TRBD1 (6 bases). This CDR3 spans 16 amino acids. Trimming cost V 6 bases and J 0 bases, with 14 bases left between them. The germline gives CDR1 MDHEN, CDR2 SYDVKM. In DNA form, the CDR3 reads TGTGCCAGCAGACACTCGACAGGCGCGAACACCGGGGAGCTGTTTTTT. The encoded protein is CASRHSTGANTGELFF. Full variable domain (remainder filled in from reference TRBV28 and TRBJ2-2): DVKVTQSSRYLVKRTGEKVFLECVQDMDHENMFWYRQDPGLGLRLIYFSYDVKMKEKGDIPEGYSVSREKKERFSLILESASTNQTSMYLCASRHSTGANTGELFFGEGSRLTVL.

The chain couples TRBV11-2 to TRBJ2-7, with D possibly matching TRBD1 (6 bases). CDR1 SGHAT and CDR2 FQNNGV come from the germline V gene. The CDR3 length is 12 residues. With 4 bases removed from V and 4 bases from J, the gap between germline ends came to 8 bases. The CDR3 nucleotides read TGTGCCAGCAGCTCGGACAGATACGAGCAGTACTTC. Translated, it gives CASSSDRYEQYF.

The chain uses TRBV6-5 and TRBJ2-7, with 9 bases that match TRBD1. The germline V gene has CDR1 MNHEY and CDR2 SVGAGI. V was pared by 5 bases and J by 6 bases, with 11 bases of the junction left unmatched. This CDR3 comprises 15 residues. CDR3 residues: CASSLTGTGSGEQYF. As DNA, the CDR3 is TGTGCCAGCAGTCTAACCGGGACAGGGTCTGGCGAGCAGTACTTC.

The genes are TRBV25-1 and TRBJ1-3; 11 nucleotides match TRBD1. Losses at the gene ends were 2 bases for V and 0 bases for J; bases not matched to a gene: 6. Looked up from germline, CDR1 is MGHDK and CDR2 is SYGVNS. The CDR3 is 18 residues long. DNA for the CDR3: TGTGCCAGCAGTGAACATCCGGGACAGGGGGACTCTGGAAACACCATATATTTT. Protein sequence: CASSEHPGQGDSGNTIYF.

V and J are TRBV19 and TRBJ2-1, with D possibly being TRBD1 or TRBD2 (6 bases each). The germline V and J ends were trimmed by 6 bases and 8 bases, with 17 bases remaining between them. The CDR3 runs to 14 residues. Per the germline V gene, CDR1 is LNHDA and CDR2 is SQIVND (reference sequence). The chain's CDR3 is CASSRDKKRDEQFF. The CDR3 DNA reads TGTGCCAGTAGCAGGGACAAGAAGCGGGATGAGCAGTTCTTC.

This chain joins TRBV6-1 and TRBJ2-5, with D possibly matching TRBD2 (5 bases). The CDR3 loop spans 12 amino acids. With 7 bases removed from V and 5 bases from J, the gap between germline ends came to 11 bases. Germline values: CDR1 MNHNS, CDR2 SASEGT. CDR3 sequence: CASTRGWETQYF. The CDR3 bases are TGTGCCAGCACCCGGGGATGGGAGACCCAGTACTTC.